These 23 T cell receptor beta chains share one sample of origin, sequenced in a study of CD8+ T cells in alopecia areata. Treatment noted: oral pan-JAK inhibitor, 5-10 mg twice daily. As the sequencing template, cDNA was produced by extracting RNA and reverse transcribing it. TCRdb's table, derived via immunoSEQ multiplex PCR, lists solely in-frame clones and lacks some. Of about 120,000 clones in the sample, roughly 58% are singletons; the top ten hold almost 30%. The source was CD8+ T cells sorted from blood, collected at week 4, from a patient treated with tofacitinib. The receptors were sampled from a human donor with alopecia areata.

V gene TRBV30 combines with J gene TRBJ2-5, with unresolved D. The germline gives CDR1 GTSNPN, CDR2 SVGIG (reference sequence). This CDR3 is built from 14 residues. V lost 0 bases and J lost 5, with 13 bases in between. This CDR3 reads CAWSVGVARETQYF. CDR3 in DNA: TGTGCCTGGAGTGTTGGAGTGGCGCGGGAGACCCAGTACTTC.

This chain connects TRBV29-1 to TRBJ1-2; D call uncertain. The germline V and J ends were trimmed by 8 bases and 8 bases, with 24 bases remaining between them. Germline V gene data show CDR1 as SQVTM and CDR2 as ANQGSEA. CDR3 length equals 14 residues. The chain's CDR3 is CSHLPSHPMEGYTF. The DNA for the CDR3 is TGCAGCCACCTCCCCTCTCATCCAATGGAGGGCTACACCTTC.

The J gene is TRBJ1-5, the V gene TRBV2, with 8 positions matching TRBD1. The V and J ends lost 10 bases and 4 bases, in that order; junction bases with no gene match: 3. This CDR3 has 12 residues. CDR1 is SNHLY and CDR2 is FYNNEI in the germline V gene. The CDR3 DNA is TGTGCCACCCGGACAGGGAATCAGCCCCAGCATTTT. It encodes CATRTGNQPQHF. Full variable domain (outside the CDR3, taken from reference TRBV2 and TRBJ1-5): EPEVTQTPSHQVTQMGQEVILRCVPISNHLYFYWYRQILGQKVEFLVSFYNNEISEKSEIFDDQFSVERPDGSNFTLKIRSTKLEDSAMYFCATRTGNQPQHFGDGTRLSIL.

This clone was picked up a small number of times. The chain joins TRBV5-4 to TRBJ2-5, with TRBD1 matching over 10 bases. CDR1 SGHNT and CDR2 YYREEE come from the germline V gene (reference sequence). The trim removed 4 bases at V and 4 bases at J, leaving 4 bases unmatched. This CDR3 has 14 residues. CDR3 coding DNA: TGTGCCAGCAGCACCGGGACAGGGGTAGAGACCCAGTACTTC. Protein product: CASSTGTGVETQYF. Complete variable domain (other parts from reference TRBV5-4 and TRBJ2-5): ETGVTQSPTHLIKTRGQQVTLRCSSQSGHNTVSWYQQALGQGPQFIFQYYREEENGRGNFPPRFSGLQFPNYSSELNVNALELDDSALYLCASSTGTGVETQYFGPGTRLLVL.

This clone was detected only a few times. The rearrangement uses TRBV25-1 and TRBJ1-2, with D unclear. The CDR3 is 12 residues long. Germline-derived CDR1 and CDR2 are MGHDK and SYGVNS. The V end was cut by 2 bases, the J end by 4 bases, with 5 bases between. The CDR3 DNA sequence: TGTGCCAGCAGTGAAGGCCCCTATGGCTACACCTTC. It encodes CASSEGPYGYTF.

The chain couples TRBV5-6 to TRBJ2-7, with unresolved D. Germline assignment: CDR1 SGHDT and CDR2 YYEEEE. With 3 bases removed from V and 6 bases from J, the gap between germline ends came to 13 bases. The length of the CDR3 is 13 residues. In DNA form, the CDR3 reads TGTGCCAGCAGCTCCTCAGGTCCTCGCGAGCAGTACTTC. Protein product: CASSSSGPREQYF.

The chain is built from TRBV19 and TRBJ1-1, with 9 bases fitting TRBD1. Per germline, CDR1 LNHDA and CDR2 SQIVND (reference sequence). CDR3 length: 14 amino acids. V lost 4 bases, J lost 5 bases, and 5 bases stayed unmatched. Here the CDR3 reads CASSTQGAATEAFF. Here the CDR3 DNA reads TGTGCCAGTAGTACACAGGGGGCGGCAACTGAAGCTTTCTTT. Looking up the rest from reference TRBV19 and TRBJ1-1 gives the full variable domain: DGGITQSPKYLFRKEGQNVTLSCEQNLNHDAMYWYRQDPGQGLRLIYYSQIVNDFQKGDIAEGYSVSREKKESFPLTVTSAQKNPTAFYLCASSTQGAATEAFFGQGTRLTVV.

The gene calls are TRBV6-5 and TRBJ2-5; the D gene is possibly TRBD2 (6 bases). This CDR3 comprises 14 residues. Trimming took off 3 bases at V and 4 bases at J, with 12 bases between the two ends. Germline loops: CDR1 MNHEY, CDR2 SVGAGI. In DNA form, the CDR3 reads TGTGCCAGCAGTTATGCGGGGCTGGTAGAGACCCAGTACTTC. Encoded protein: CASSYAGLVETQYF.

With regard to this clone: This same CDR3 is encoded by further DNA sequences in the sample. The V and J genes are TRBV5-6 and TRBJ1-1; D not resolved. This CDR3 has 13 amino acids. V was shortened by 2 bases and J by 5 bases, with 10 bases between the two germline ends. The germline gives CDR1 SGHDT, CDR2 YYEEEE. The CDR3 loop reads CASSLWGGTEAFF. In DNA, the CDR3 is TGTGCCAGCAGCTTATGGGGAGGAACTGAAGCTTTCTTT. Together with reference TRBV5-6 and TRBJ1-1, the CDR3 gives the full variable domain: DAGVTQSPTHLIKTRGQQVTLRCSPKSGHDTVSWYQQALGQGPQFIFQYYEEEERQRGNFPDRFSGHQFPNYSSELNVNALLLGDSALYLCASSLWGGTEAFFGQGTRLTVV.

This clone has a handful of counts. V usage is TRBV29-1 and J usage is TRBJ1-5, with 7 positions matching TRBD1. CDR1 is SQVTM and CDR2 is ANQGSEA in the germline V gene. The junction had 8 bases not matched to a gene; V was cut back by 7 bases and J by 8 bases. The CDR3 sequence is 12 residues long. Here the CDR3 DNA reads TGCAGCGCCGGGGACAGTTTTGAGCCCCAGCATTTT. Translating it yields CSAGDSFEPQHF.

In this sample, this clone turned up a few times. The J gene is TRBJ2-3, the V gene TRBV29-1, with D perhaps matching TRBD1 (8 bases). The CDR3 sequence is 15 residues long. From germline, CDR1 is SQVTM and CDR2 ANQGSEA. Trimming took off 6 bases at V and 1 base at J, with 17 bases between the two ends. The chain's CDR3 is CSVYGGTGRTDTQYF. The CDR3 DNA sequence: TGCAGCGTCTACGGGGGGACAGGACGCACAGATACGCAGTATTTT.

The V call is TRBV9, the J call TRBJ2-5; TRBD1 or TRBD2 may be the D gene (5 bases each). The last part of the DNA fits TRBJ2-7 better; the J call may be wrong. The CDR3 is made up of 14 amino acids. CDR1 is SGDLS and CDR2 is YYNGEE in the germline V gene. The CDR3 DNA is TGTGCCAGCAGCGTAGGGGACGGTAACTACGAGCAGTACTTC. Translated: CASSVGDGNYEQYF.

This clone was observed a handful of times. The chain uses TRBV29-1 and TRBJ2-1; 7 bases are shared with TRBD2. V shed 8 bases, J shed 4 bases, and the junction held 8 bases outside the gene matches. The CDR3 has 13 residues. Looked up from germline, CDR1 is SQVTM and CDR2 is ANQGSEA. The CDR3 DNA reads TGCAGCCCTTGGGGCGGGGGTTACAATGAGCAGTTCTTC. It translates to CSPWGGGYNEQFF.

This rearrangement joins TRBV29-1 to TRBJ2-7, with TRBD2 as a possible D gene (5 bases). V shed 4 bases and J shed 3 bases, with 7 bases lying between them. Germline CDR1 reads SQVTM; CDR2 reads ANQGSEA. CDR3 length: 11 residues. CDR3 sequence reads: CSVVGDYEQYF. In DNA form, the CDR3 reads TGCAGCGTTGTCGGGGACTACGAGCAGTACTTC.

The chain recombines TRBV5-1 with TRBJ2-7; D is uncertain. V was shortened by 0 bases and J by 6 bases, with 13 bases between the two germline ends. CDR1 is SGHRS and CDR2 is YFSETQ in the germline V gene. The CDR3 has 14 residues. This chain's CDR3 is CASSLEVSASEQYF. The CDR3 DNA sequence: TGCGCCAGCAGCTTGGAAGTCAGCGCGTCCGAGCAGTACTTC.

The chain links TRBV30 to TRBJ2-5, with 8 bases identical to TRBD2. Per germline, CDR1 GTSNPN and CDR2 SVGIG (reference sequence). CDR3 size: 13 residues. With V trimmed by 5 bases and J by 5 bases, 7 bases remained unmatched. The CDR3 DNA is TGTGCCTGGGGCGGGGGGCCCCGGGAGACCCAGTACTTC. Translated: CAWGGGPRETQYF.

The chain couples TRBV28 to TRBJ2-7, with 7 bases identical to TRBD2. J was trimmed by 4 bases and V by 4 bases; bases with no gene match: 4. The CDR3 is made up of 13 amino acids. Germline CDR1 is MDHEN and CDR2 is SYDVKM. CDR3 nucleotides: TGTGCCAGCAGTTCCCCGGGGGGTTACGAGCAGTACTTC. Protein product: CASSSPGGYEQYF.

About this clone itself: The sample carries other DNA sequences with the same CDR3. This chain links TRBV5-6 with TRBJ2-3; D call uncertain. V was clipped by 1 base and J by 6 bases, with 3 bases between them. The CDR3 is 11 residues long. CDR1 is SGHDT, CDR2 YYEEEE, per germline. The CDR3 region has the DNA TGTGCCAGCAGCTTGTCGGATACGCAGTATTTT. Its translation: CASSLSDTQYF.

The chain has TRBV9 and TRBJ2-7; 11 positions match TRBD2. This CDR3 is built from 14 residues. CDR1 and CDR2 from the germline V gene are SGDLS and YYNGEE. V lost 5 bases, J lost 2 bases, and 3 bases stayed unmatched. CDR3 sequence reads: CASSPSGGPYEQYF. In DNA form, the CDR3 reads TGTGCCAGCAGTCCTAGCGGGGGGCCCTACGAGCAGTACTTC.

The chain employs TRBV15 and TRBJ2-3; D remains ambiguous. The V gene lost 6 bases and the J gene lost 1 base, with 2 bases spanning the gap. This CDR3 contains 11 residues. Germline CDR1 is LNHNV and CDR2 is YYDKDF (reference sequence). DNA of the CDR3: TGTGCCACCAGTCGCACAGATACGCAGTATTTT. Residues: CATSRTDTQYF.

The chain recombines TRBV27 with TRBJ1-6; perhaps TRBD1 as D (6 bases). The germline V and J ends were trimmed by 3 bases and 14 bases, with 17 bases remaining between them. The CDR3 length is 14 residues. Germline CDR1 MNHEY, CDR2 SMNVEV (reference sequence). CDR3 residues: CASSFLQGVVALHF. In nucleotides, the CDR3 is TGTGCCAGCAGTTTTCTACAGGGAGTGGTAGCCCTCCACTTT.

The chain uses TRBV25-1 and TRBJ2-7, with D possibly TRBD1 on 5 matching bases. Trimming stripped 3 bases from V and 4 bases from J, with 13 bases between. CDR3 length equals 14 residues. The germline gives CDR1 MGHDK, CDR2 SYGVNS. The CDR3, as DNA: TGTGCCAGCAGTGAGTCCAGGGAATGGTACGAGCAGTACTTC. This sequence encodes CASSESREWYEQYF.

This clone came up a few times. V gene TRBV7-2 combines with J gene TRBJ2-5, with D unresolved. From germline, CDR1 is SGHTA and CDR2 FQGNSA. Trimming shortened V by 1 base and J by 5 bases, and 11 bases separated the two germline ends. The CDR3 totals 14 residues. This chain's CDR3 is CASSLGLAPETQYF. The CDR3 nucleotides are TGTGCCAGCAGCTTAGGACTGGCCCCGGAGACCCAGTACTTC.